Here is one T cell receptor (beta chain) with its context. One junction end disagrees with the germline gene, perhaps due to a read error. Other DNA sequences of this sample code for an identical CDR3. Primers included in the PCR were 60 Vbeta and 13 Jbeta primers. Libraries were prepared by immunoSEQ multiplex PCR; TCRdb keeps only in-frame clonotypes and omits some of them. Found here are a few hundred thousand clones, under 80% of them singletons; the top ten hold over 2%. The data were obtained in a study of cytomegalovirus exposure and HLA in healthy donors. This TCR came from a female donor in good health and CMV-seronegative. Material: PBMCs.

CDR3 DNA: TGTGCCAGCAGCTTATTCGTCGGGGCAGGGGGCCAGCCTCAGCATTTT. Encoded protein: CASSLFVGAGGQPQHF. The gene calls are TRBV7-2 and TRBJ1-5; 8 bases align to TRBD1. This CDR3 region has 16 residues. Germline V gene data show CDR1 as SGHTA and CDR2 as FQGNSA.